This record concerns one TCR beta chain sequence. In the original workflow: It was from reference gene primer amplification that nucleated cell counts were estimated. Sequencing was performed with immunoSEQ multiplex PCR; in TCRdb, only in-frame clones are kept and a portion is missing. The V and J calls and the clone size are those of that table, but D and trimming were determined from the DNA. The sample lists fewer than 150,000 clones, about 90% seen once, with roughly 7.9% in the top ten. This record comes from a study of blood T cell repertoires in COVID-19. Study summary: Some COVID-19 samples were acute and others convalescent; all came from the United States, Italy and Spain. The analysed material was cDNA or gDNA that came from T cells, B-cell-depleted T cells, or PBMCs.

The sequenced sample was peripheral blood. This sequence originates from a man between 65 and 80 years old who had recovered from COVID-19.

The CDR3 spells CASQAPGQGAGGYTF. DNA of the CDR3: TGTGCCAGCCAGGCCCCGGGACAGGGGGCCGGTGGCTACACCTTC. The chain joins TRBV9 to TRBJ1-2, with TRBD1 matching over 12 bases. This CDR3 comprises 15 residues. Germline V gives CDR1 SGDLS, CDR2 YYNGEE. J was trimmed by 7 bases and V by 7 bases; bases with no gene match: 11.